The TCR beta chain under discussion was sequenced for a study of post-analysis software for immune sequencing data. Study background: As for disease course, relapsing-remitting, secondary progressive and progressive-relapsing multiple sclerosis were all included. Broader study findings: Roughly 5 TRBV segments (TRBV5-6, TRBV5-1 and TRBV20-1 among them) occurred more frequently in patients than in controls. Compared with controls, patients showed significantly lower normalized Chao1 diversity.

The authors incorporated unique molecular identifiers into the TCR beta cDNA libraries. A single record per CDR3 protein comes from TCRdb applying MiXCR to the PCR reads. The repertoire consists of roughly 670,000 distinct CDR3 sequences, with 55% to 60% occurring once and the leading ten covering roughly 10%. This clonotype showed up just a few times. Its target is not known. Germline CDR1 is LGHNA and CDR2 is YSLEER. The CDR3 is 17 residues long. The V gene lost 0 bases and the J gene lost 0 bases, with 12 bases spanning the gap. The chain uses TRBV4-3 and TRBJ2-4; D is unresolved. The sequencing sample was made of blood. The sequence came from a girl aged 2 to 10 with multiple sclerosis. Here the CDR3 DNA reads TGCGCCAGCAGCCAAGATCGGCAGGAACTAGCCAAAAACATTCAGTACTTC. Translated: CASSQDRQELAKNIQYF.